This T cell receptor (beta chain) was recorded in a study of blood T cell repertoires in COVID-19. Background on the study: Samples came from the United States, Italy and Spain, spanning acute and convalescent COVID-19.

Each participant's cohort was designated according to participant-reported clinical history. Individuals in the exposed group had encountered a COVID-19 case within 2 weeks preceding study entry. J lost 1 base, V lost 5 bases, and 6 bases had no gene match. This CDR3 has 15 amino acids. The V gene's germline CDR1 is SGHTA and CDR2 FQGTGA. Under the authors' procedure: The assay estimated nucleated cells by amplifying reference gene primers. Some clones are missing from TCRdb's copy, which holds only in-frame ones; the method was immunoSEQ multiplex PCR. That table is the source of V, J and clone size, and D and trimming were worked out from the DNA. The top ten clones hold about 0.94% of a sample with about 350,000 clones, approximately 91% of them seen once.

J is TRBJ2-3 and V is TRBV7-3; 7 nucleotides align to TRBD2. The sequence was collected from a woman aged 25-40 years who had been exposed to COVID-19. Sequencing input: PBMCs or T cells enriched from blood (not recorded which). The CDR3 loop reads CASSDTSVGTDTQYF. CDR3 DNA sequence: TGTGCCAGCAGCGATACTAGCGTGGGCACAGATACGCAGTATTTT.